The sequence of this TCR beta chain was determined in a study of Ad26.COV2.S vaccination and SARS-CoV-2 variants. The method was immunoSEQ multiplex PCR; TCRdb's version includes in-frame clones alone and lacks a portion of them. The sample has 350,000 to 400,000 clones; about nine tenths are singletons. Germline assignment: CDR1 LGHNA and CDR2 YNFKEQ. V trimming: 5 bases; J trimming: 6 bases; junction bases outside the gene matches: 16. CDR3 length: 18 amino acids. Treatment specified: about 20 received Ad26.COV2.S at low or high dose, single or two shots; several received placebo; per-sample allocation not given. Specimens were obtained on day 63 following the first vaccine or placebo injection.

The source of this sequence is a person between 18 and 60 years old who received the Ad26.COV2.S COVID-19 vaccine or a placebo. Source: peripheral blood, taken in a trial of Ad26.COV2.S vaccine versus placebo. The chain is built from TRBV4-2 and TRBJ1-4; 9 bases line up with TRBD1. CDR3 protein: CASSIGVQTGGDYEKLFF. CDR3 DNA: TGTGCCAGCAGCATCGGCGTCCAGACAGGGGGGGATTATGAAAAACTGTTTTTT.